Each of the 30 T cell receptor beta chains below was sequenced from the same sample in a study of T-cell reconstitution after alpha-beta-depleted transplantation in children. Construction of the TCRbeta library involved unique molecular identifiers. Via MiXCR, TCRdb re-called the PCR reads, giving one row per CDR3 protein. Of about 480,000 distinct CDR3 sequences listed, around 12% are singletons. Sequenced material: PBMCs from the stem cell graft donor, taken from the stem cell graft. The receptors here all came from a human donor who donated a stem cell graft to a child with combined immunodeficiency.

This clonotype was counted at least ten times. This rearrangement joins TRBV12-3 or TRBV12-4 to TRBJ2-7; tentatively, D is TRBD2 (6 bases). This CDR3 comprises 13 residues. V lost 5 bases and J 7 bases, leaving 15 bases between the germline ends. CDR3 residues: CASSPRDAGEQYF. As DNA, the CDR3 is TGTGCCAGCAGTCCCAGGGACGCGGGGGAGCAGTACTTC.

This clonotype has a count of ten or more. V usage is TRBV6-1 and J usage is TRBJ2-5; D unclear. The ends were cut back, 6 bases at V and 7 bases at J, with 12 bases in the middle. Per germline, CDR1 MNHNS and CDR2 SASEGT. CDR3 length: 12 residues. This CDR3 is CASSLIDGTQYF. The CDR3 nucleotides are TGTGCCAGCAGCCTAATTGATGGGACCCAGTACTTC.

This clonotype was seen repeatedly, ten times or more. The genes are TRBV12-3 or TRBV12-4 and TRBJ1-4, with D unresolved. This CDR3 comprises 13 residues. Between the trimmed V and J ends, which lost 10 bases and 3 bases, there was a span of 12 bases. The CDR3 reads CATARRSNEKLFF. The CDR3 region has the DNA TGTGCCACCGCCAGGAGGTCTAATGAAAAACTGTTTTTT.

CDR3 region: CASSVAGVSGNTIYF. For the CDR3, the DNA is TGTGCCAGCAGCGTAGCGGGAGTCTCTGGAAACACCATATATTTT. The chain is built from TRBV9 and TRBJ1-3; D is uncertain. The length of the CDR3 is 15 residues. V lost 0 bases, J lost 0 bases, and 7 bases lay in between. Germline loops: CDR1 SGDLS, CDR2 YYNGEE. Filled out from reference TRBV9 and TRBJ1-3, the complete variable domain reads DSGVTQTPKHLITATGQRVTLRCSPRSGDLSVYWYQQSLDQGLQFLIQYYNGEERAKGNILERFSAQQFPDLHSELNLSSLELGDSALYFCASSVAGVSGNTIYFGEGSWLTVV.

This clonotype was seen at least ten times. The chain carries TRBV6-1 and TRBJ1-1, with 8 positions matching TRBD1. The germline gives CDR1 MNHNS, CDR2 SASEGT. The CDR3 is made up of 15 amino acids. Unmatched junction bases numbered 11, after V lost 5 bases and J lost 6 bases. The CDR3 sequence: CASSPTGVGKAEAFF. In DNA form, the CDR3 reads TGTGCCAGCAGTCCGACAGGGGTCGGAAAAGCTGAAGCTTTCTTT.

This clonotype was counted between two and nine times. This chain joins TRBV12-3 or TRBV12-4 and TRBJ2-3; a weak D match, TRBD2 (6 bases). This CDR3 is 19 amino acids long. The V and J ends lost 5 bases and 0 bases respectively, with 24 bases between them. The CDR3 sequence is CASSETSTPPYLSTDTQYF. The CDR3 DNA is TGTGCCAGCAGTGAGACTAGTACTCCTCCCTATCTTAGCACAGATACGCAGTATTTT.

There are a few counts of this clonotype. The chain employs TRBV20-1 and TRBJ2-3, with TRBD2 matching 12 bases. The trim removed 2 bases at V and 1 base at J, leaving 7 bases unmatched. This CDR3 spans 17 amino acids. CDR1 DFQATT and CDR2 SNEGSKA come from the germline V gene (reference sequence). CDR3 amino acids: CSARYPLAGGGTDTQYF. The CDR3 coding sequence is TGCAGTGCTAGATACCCACTAGCGGGGGGTGGCACAGATACGCAGTATTTT.

In its sample, this clonotype was seen a few times. The chain couples TRBV10-3 to TRBJ2-1, with TRBD2 identical over 10 bases. The CDR3 is made up of 15 amino acids. Germline V lookup: CDR1 ENHRY, CDR2 SYGVKD. Trimming removed 3 bases from V and 6 bases from J; junction bases left unmatched: 5. As DNA, the CDR3 is TGTGCCATCAGTGAAGGAGCGGGAGGGGGCAATGAGCAGTTCTTC. Amino acid sequence: CAISEGAGGGNEQFF.

This clonotype appeared a few times. This rearrangement joins TRBV6-5 to TRBJ2-6, with 10 nucleotides matching TRBD1. This CDR3 comprises 17 residues. The J segment lost 0 bases and the V segment lost 2 bases, leaving 1 base of the junction unmatched. Germline-derived CDR1 and CDR2 are MNHEY and SVGAGI. CDR3 DNA sequence: TGTGCCAGCAGTTACGGGACAGGGGTCTCTGGGGCCAACGTCCTGACTTTC. As protein: CASSYGTGVSGANVLTF.

In this sample, this clonotype turned up a few times. This chain joins TRBV28 and TRBJ1-5; 8 bases map to TRBD1. This CDR3 contains 14 residues. Losses at the gene ends were 5 bases for V and 3 bases for J; bases not matched to a gene: 3. Germline V gene sequence: CDR1 MDHEN, CDR2 SYDVKM. CDR3 DNA: TGTGCCAGCAGTGAGACAGGGGTCAATCAGCCCCAGCATTTT. Amino acids: CASSETGVNQPQHF.

This clonotype occurred many times. V usage is TRBV29-1 and J usage is TRBJ2-1; TRBD2 matches 9 bases. CDR3 size: 14 residues. V shed 7 bases and J 5 bases; nucleotides not matched to a gene: 9. From germline, CDR1 is SQVTM and CDR2 ANQGSEA. CDR3 nucleotide sequence: TGCAGCGCTAGGACTAGCGAACAAAACAATGAGCAGTTCTTC. Translated, it gives CSARTSEQNNEQFF.

This clonotype was observed at least ten times. V and J are TRBV9 and TRBJ2-3; tentatively, D is TRBD1 or TRBD2 (5 bases each). Germline V gene sequence: CDR1 SGDLS, CDR2 YYNGEE. The CDR3 is made up of 16 amino acids. V gave up 1 base and J gave up 3 bases, with 15 bases separating them. Here the CDR3 DNA reads TGTGCCAGCAGCGTAAAACCCAGGGACGGAACAGATACGCAGTATTTT. It translates to CASSVKPRDGTDTQYF.

This clonotype came up a few times. The chain uses TRBV6-2 or TRBV6-3 and TRBJ2-7; 8 bases agree with TRBD1. V was pared by 2 bases and J by 0 bases, with 9 bases of the junction left unmatched. Looked up from germline, CDR1 is MNHEY and CDR2 is SVGEGT. This CDR3 spans 17 amino acids. The CDR3, as DNA: TGTGCCAGCAGTTACAGGACACCGGGACAGGACTCCTACGAGCAGTACTTC. Translation gives CASSYRTPGQDSYEQYF.

This chain connects TRBV11-2 to TRBJ2-3; D is uncertain. Trimming removed 4 bases at V and 11 bases at J, with 16 bases between. The germline gives CDR1 SGHAT, CDR2 FQNNGV. This CDR3 has 13 amino acids. The CDR3 loop is CASSSRARLEQYF. As DNA, the CDR3 is TGTGCCAGCAGCTCCCGGGCCCGCCTTGAGCAGTATTTT.

This clonotype was observed at least ten times. The gene calls are TRBV10-3 and TRBJ1-2; D not certain. Between the trimmed V and J ends, which lost 3 bases and 0 bases, there was a span of 11 bases. From germline, CDR1 is ENHRY and CDR2 SYGVKD. There are 15 residues in the CDR3. The chain's CDR3 is CAISDAATANYGYTF. CDR3 DNA sequence: TGTGCCATCAGTGATGCGGCAACAGCTAACTATGGCTACACCTTC.

The chain joins TRBV30 to TRBJ1-1; perhaps TRBD1 as D (5 bases). The CDR3 length is 13 residues. V was clipped by 5 bases and J by 1 base, with 11 bases between them. CDR1 GTSNPN and CDR2 SVGIG come from the germline V gene (reference sequence). This chain's CDR3 is CAWQGLENTEAFF. The CDR3 DNA follows: TGTGCCTGGCAGGGACTGGAGAACACTGAAGCTTTCTTT.

The chain is built from TRBV7-9 and TRBJ2-7, with D unresolved. Trimming cost V 8 bases and J 0 bases, with 23 bases left between them. The CDR3 covers 17 residues. Germline-derived CDR1 and CDR2 are SEHNR and FQNEAQ (reference sequence). As DNA, the CDR3 is TGTGCCAGCCCAATTCCGAATGACTGGCTTCTCTCCTACGAGCAGTACTTC. Translating it yields CASPIPNDWLLSYEQYF.

There are many counts of this clonotype. The chain combines TRBV12-3 or TRBV12-4 with TRBJ2-3; D is unresolved. The V and J ends lost 4 bases and 2 bases respectively, with 7 bases between them. The CDR3 sequence is 13 residues long. Here the CDR3 reads CASSSTHTDTQYF. Written as DNA, the CDR3 is TGTGCCAGCAGTTCGACCCACACAGATACGCAGTATTTT.

The chain uses TRBV5-5 and TRBJ1-3, with D uncertain. Germline assignment: CDR1 SGHKS and CDR2 YYEKEE (reference sequence). The ends were cut back, 4 bases at V and 0 bases at J, with 8 bases in the middle. The CDR3 length is 14 residues. The CDR3 DNA sequence: TGTGCCAGCAGCCTGATACTCTCTGGAAACACCATATATTTT. It encodes CASSLILSGNTIYF.

This clonotype came up a few times. CDR3 DNA sequence: TGTGCCAGCAGTTCCTCCGCGGTAGCGGGGGTCAGCACAGATACGCAGTATTTT. Protein: CASSSSAVAGVSTDTQYF. The gene calls are TRBV28 and TRBJ2-3; 9 nucleotides agree with TRBD2. After removal of 4 bases from V and 0 bases from J, the junction contained 11 bases not matched to a gene. The CDR3 totals 18 residues. Germline-derived CDR1 and CDR2 are MDHEN and SYDVKM.

V and J are TRBV2 and TRBJ2-7; 7 bases are shared with TRBD1. Germline-derived CDR1 and CDR2 are SNHLY and FYNNEI. Losses at the gene ends were 3 bases for V and 7 bases for J; bases not matched to a gene: 6. This CDR3 comprises 13 residues. The CDR3 sequence is CASSEKGAREQYF. The CDR3 nucleotides are TGTGCCAGCAGTGAGAAGGGGGCGAGGGAGCAGTACTTC.

Only a few counts were recorded for this clonotype. The gene calls are TRBV12-3 or TRBV12-4 and TRBJ1-2, with TRBD1 as a possible D gene (5 bases). V was cut by 7 bases and J by 4 bases, with 13 bases left in between. CDR3 length: 13 amino acids. CDR3 bases: TGTGCCAGCACCAAGGGGACCTCCTATGGCTACACCTTC. Encoded protein: CASTKGTSYGYTF.

J is TRBJ1-2 and V is TRBV30, with D perhaps TRBD1 (5 bases). Germline values: CDR1 GTSNPN, CDR2 SVGIG (reference sequence). The ends were cut back, 5 bases at V and 4 bases at J, with 11 bases in the middle. CDR3 size: 12 residues. The chain's CDR3 is CAWSRDGYGYTF. The DNA for the CDR3 is TGTGCCTGGTCCCGGGACGGCTATGGCTACACCTTC.

This clonotype has a handful of counts. The V and J genes are TRBV6-5 and TRBJ2-3; D possibly corresponds to TRBD1 (5 bases). Trimming removed 4 bases at V and 2 bases at J, with 19 bases between. The CDR3 is 17 residues long. Germline values: CDR1 MNHEY, CDR2 SVGAGI. The DNA of the CDR3 is TGTGCCAGCAGTTCAGGTGACAGCGAAGCCCTCACAGATACGCAGTATTTT. Translation: CASSSGDSEALTDTQYF.

This clonotype came up a few times. V gene TRBV12-3 or TRBV12-4 combines with J gene TRBJ2-5; possible D gene TRBD2, 6 bases. The CDR3 covers 21 residues. With 3 bases removed from V and 5 bases from J, the gap between germline ends came to 34 bases. DNA of the CDR3: TGTGCCAGCAGTTTCGTAGCCTTTTGGAGTACGGAACGGGAGAGGCGGGAGACCCAGTACTTC. Its translation: CASSFVAFWSTERERRETQYF.

This chain joins TRBV27 and TRBJ2-3; TRBD2 matches at 9 bases. J gave up 7 bases and V 7 bases, and 12 bases lay outside the gene matches. Looked up from germline, CDR1 is MNHEY and CDR2 is SMNVEV (reference sequence). CDR3 size: 15 residues. The DNA for the CDR3 is TGTGCCAGCACCCCCTCCAGGCTAGCGGGGAATACGCAGTATTTT. Amino acid sequence: CASTPSRLAGNTQYF.

The J gene is TRBJ1-5, the V gene TRBV19, with 7 bases aligning to TRBD1. Per germline, CDR1 LNHDA and CDR2 SQIVND (reference sequence). Trimming took 6 bases from V and 3 from J; bases not matched to a gene: 5. This CDR3 has 14 amino acids. CDR3 region: CASRRTGDNQPQHF. The CDR3 nucleotides read TGTGCCAGTAGAAGGACAGGCGACAATCAGCCCCAGCATTTT.

The genes are TRBV28 and TRBJ2-5; 8 bases agree with TRBD1. Germline CDR1 MDHEN, CDR2 SYDVKM. The length of the CDR3 is 14 residues. V trimming: 5 bases; J trimming: 5 bases; junction bases outside the gene matches: 7. CDR3 amino acids: CASSHGQGGETQYF. The CDR3 nucleotides read TGTGCCAGCAGTCACGGACAGGGTGGGGAGACCCAGTACTTC.

Only a few counts were recorded for this clonotype. The CDR3 DNA is TGTGCCAGCAGTTACTTGGCAGAAAACACTGAAGCTTTCTTT. Residues: CASSYLAENTEAFF. The J gene is TRBJ1-1, the V gene TRBV6-5; D call uncertain. From germline, CDR1 is MNHEY and CDR2 SVGAGI. The CDR3 spans 14 residues. The germline V and J ends were trimmed by 1 base and 2 bases, with 8 bases remaining between them.

The chain combines TRBV7-2 with TRBJ2-1, with D possibly matching TRBD1 (5 bases). Germline CDR1 reads SGHTA; CDR2 reads FQGNSA. V was clipped by 3 bases and J by 7 bases, with 16 bases between them. The CDR3 covers 15 residues. CDR3: CASSFGQGNRNEQFF. As DNA, the CDR3 is TGTGCCAGCAGCTTCGGGCAGGGAAATAGGAATGAGCAGTTCTTC.